Sequencing of this TCR beta chain was carried out in a study of shared clonotypes between healthy human individuals. The study, taken as a whole, reports: Clonotypes which were not shared had lower generation probabilities than clonotypes that all four donors shared. In general, naive subsets displayed greater estimated richness than memory subsets did.

This clone has only one observation. Its antigen is unidentified. The germline V and J ends were trimmed by 1 base and 8 bases, with 11 bases remaining between them. The CDR3 is made up of 13 amino acids. CDR1 and CDR2 (germline): LNHNV, YYDKDF (reference sequence). Clones were read by immunoSEQ multiplex PCR, and TCRdb kept only the in-frame ones, dropping some. This sample carries 2 million to 2.5 million clones, approximately 96% of them seen once, and the ten largest clones take 0.1% to 0.15%. The specimen was naive CD4+ T cells sorted from blood. Subset denoted: CD45RA+ positively selected. The genes are TRBV15 and TRBJ1-2; D not resolved. This clonotype was sampled from a man between 18 and 35 years old in good health. CDR3 DNA: TGTGCCACCAGCAGAGTATCCATGGAGGGCTACACCTTC. This gives the protein CATSRVSMEGYTF.